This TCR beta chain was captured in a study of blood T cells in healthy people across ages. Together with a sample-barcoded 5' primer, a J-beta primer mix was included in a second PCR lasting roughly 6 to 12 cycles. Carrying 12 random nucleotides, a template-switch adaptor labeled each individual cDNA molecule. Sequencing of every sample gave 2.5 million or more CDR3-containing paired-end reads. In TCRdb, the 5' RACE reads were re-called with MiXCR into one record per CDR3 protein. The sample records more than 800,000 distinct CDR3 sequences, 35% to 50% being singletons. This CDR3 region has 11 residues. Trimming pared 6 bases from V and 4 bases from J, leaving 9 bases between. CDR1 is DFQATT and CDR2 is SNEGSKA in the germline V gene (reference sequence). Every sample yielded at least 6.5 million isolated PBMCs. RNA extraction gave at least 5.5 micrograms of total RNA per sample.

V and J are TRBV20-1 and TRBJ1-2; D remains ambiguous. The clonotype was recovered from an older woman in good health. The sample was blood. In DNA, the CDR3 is TGCAGTGCCGCAGAAACCTATGGCTACACCTTC. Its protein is CSAAETYGYTF.